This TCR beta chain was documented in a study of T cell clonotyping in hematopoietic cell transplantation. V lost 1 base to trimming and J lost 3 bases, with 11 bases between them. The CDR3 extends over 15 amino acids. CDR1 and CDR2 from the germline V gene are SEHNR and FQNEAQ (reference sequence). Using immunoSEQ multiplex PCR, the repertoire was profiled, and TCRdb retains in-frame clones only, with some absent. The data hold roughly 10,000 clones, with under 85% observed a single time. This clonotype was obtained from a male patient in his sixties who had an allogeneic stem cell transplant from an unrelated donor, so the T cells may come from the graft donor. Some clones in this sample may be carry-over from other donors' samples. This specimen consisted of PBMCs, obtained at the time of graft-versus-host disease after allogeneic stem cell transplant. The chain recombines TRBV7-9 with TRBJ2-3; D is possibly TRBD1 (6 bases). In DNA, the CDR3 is TGTGCCAGCAGCTTAGTTTCAGGGGTTACAGATACGCAGTATTTT. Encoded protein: CASSLVSGVTDTQYF.